This TCR beta chain emerged from a study of blood T cells in healthy people across ages. The authors ran a second PCR of about 6 to 11 cycles using a sample-barcoded 5' primer and a J-beta primer mix. TCRdb fed the 5' RACE reads into MiXCR, producing one record per CDR3 protein. This sample has roughly 1,500,000 distinct CDR3 sequences, with around 39% found just once. V dropped 5 bases and J dropped 2 bases, with 14 bases sitting between them. The CDR3 has 15 residues. In germline, CDR1 is SEHNR, CDR2 FQNEAQ (reference sequence). The chain uses TRBV7-9 and TRBJ2-3; D ambiguous. The clonotype originates from a young woman in good health. The sequenced sample was blood. CDR3 region: CASSQAAGYTDTQYF. The DNA of the CDR3 is TGTGCCAGCAGCCAAGCCGCCGGATACACAGATACGCAGTATTTT. The full variable domain, its missing parts supplied by reference TRBV7-9 and TRBJ2-3, is DTGVSQNPRHKITKRGQNVTFRCDPISEHNRLYWYRQTLGQGPEFLTYFQNEAQLEKSRLLSDRFSAERPKGSFSTLEIQRTEQGDSAMYLCASSQAAGYTDTQYFGPGTRLTVL.